The 9 T cell receptor beta chains reported below all come from one sample, sequenced in a study of T cell clonality in common variable immunodeficiency. Broader study findings: Common variable immunodeficiency TCR beta sequences reportedly had fewer deletions and N-nucleotide insertions.

What these receptors recognize is not known. TCRdb's table, derived via immunoSEQ multiplex PCR, lists solely in-frame clones and lacks some. The sample includes tens of thousands of clones, none of them occurring once. Sequencing was performed on peripheral blood mononuclear cells. Source of these receptors: a human donor with common variable immunodeficiency.

The table lists this clone with many counts. Read sequence stops 3 residues before the CDR3 end, and the germline J gene provides the missing end. This chain uses TRBV2 with TRBJ1-1; D might be TRBD1 (6 bases). The V end lost 4 bases, the J end lost 4 bases, and 10 bases lay between the germline ends. The germline CDR1 and CDR2 sequences are SNHLY and FYNNEI. The CDR3 extends over 13 amino acids. CDR3 amino acids: CASSAYRATEAFF. Incomplete CDR3 DNA: TGTGCCAGCAGTGCTTACAGGGCCACTGAA. The full variable domain, with the rest looked up from reference TRBV2 and TRBJ1-1, is EPEVTQTPSHQVTQMGQEVILRCVPISNHLYFYWYRQILGQKVEFLVSFYNNEISEKSEIFDDQFSVERPDGSNFTLKIRSTKLEDSAMYFCASSAYRATEAFFGQGTRLTVV.

This clone was counted at least ten times. The read ends 3 residues early relative to the CDR3; the germline J gene fills the gap. J is TRBJ1-2 and V is TRBV18; 7 bases map to TRBD1. CDR1 and CDR2 (germline): KGHSH, LQKENI. V was clipped by 3 bases and J by 2 bases; unmatched bases: 0. The CDR3 contains 13 residues. The part of the CDR3 DNA that was read is TGTGCCAGCTCACCGGACAGGAACTATGGC. Translation gives CASSPDRNYG. The entire CDR3 is CASSPDRNYGYTF.

Details on this clone: Read coverage stops 3 residues before the CDR3 terminus; the germline J gene supplies the remainder. V and J are TRBV11-2 and TRBJ2-3, with 9 bases that match TRBD1. Germline V gene sequence: CDR1 SGHAT, CDR2 FQNNGV. The CDR3 consists of 15 residues. The V segment lost 4 bases and the J segment 0 bases; nucleotides outside the gene matches: 2. The CDR3 sequence: CASSSQGASTDTQYF. The covered CDR3 bases are TGTGCCAGCAGCTCACAGGGGGCCAGCACAGATACG.

Details on this clone: The read finishes 3 residues shy of the CDR3 end, and the germline J gene is used to complete it. V usage is TRBV7-8 and J usage is TRBJ2-3; 10 bases map to TRBD2. The trim removed 4 bases at V and 0 bases at J, leaving 4 bases unmatched. The CDR3 runs 16 residues. Looked up from germline, CDR1 is SGHVS and CDR2 is FQNEAQ. CDR3 DNA, as far as it was read: TGTGCCAGCAGCTCCGGACTAGCGGTTAGCACAGATACG. As protein: CASSSGLAVSTDT. The CDR3 reads in full as CASSSGLAVSTDTQYF.

As concerns this clone: The read gets to within 3 residues of the CDR3 end, and the germline J gene fills in the rest. V usage is TRBV30 and J usage is TRBJ1-2; TRBD1 matches 7 bases. There are 12 residues in the CDR3. CDR1 GTSNPN and CDR2 SVGIG come from the germline V gene (reference sequence). CDR3 sequence reads: CAWRPGGVGYTF. The covered CDR3 bases are TGTGCCTGGAGACCAGGGGGTGTAGGC.

Of note for this clone: Read coverage stops 3 residues before the CDR3 terminus; the germline J gene supplies the remainder. The chain employs TRBV18 and TRBJ2-2; D remains unclear. V dropped 2 bases and J dropped 3 bases, with 13 bases sitting between them. The V gene's germline CDR1 is KGHSH and CDR2 LQKENI. CDR3 length: 16 residues. The part of the CDR3 DNA that was read is TGTGCCAGCTCACCAAACCCAACTCTAGACACCGGGGAG. As protein: CASSPNPTLDTGE. The whole CDR3 protein is CASSPNPTLDTGELFF. Full variable domain (missing parts from reference TRBV18 and TRBJ2-2): NAGVMQNPRHLVRRRGQEARLRCSPMKGHSHVYWYRQLPEEGLKFMVYLQKENIIDESGMPKERFSAEFPKEGPSILRIQQVVRGDSAAYFCASSPNPTLDTGELFFGEGSRLTVL.

This clone showed up just a few times. The CDR3 end is not reached by the read, which stops 3 residues before it; the germline J gene fills it in. This chain links TRBV2 with TRBJ2-5; D is perhaps TRBD1 (6 bases). V lost 5 bases and J lost 1, with 17 bases in between. The germline V gene has CDR1 SNHLY and CDR2 FYNNEI. The CDR3 spans 16 residues. CDR3 region: CASSPLTGTPQETQYF. The CDR3 DNA, read in part, is TGTGCCAGCAGTCCACTGACCGGGACACCCCAAGAGACC.

Worth noting for this clone: The CDR3 end is not reached by the read, which stops 3 residues before it; the germline J gene fills it in. The chain uses TRBV20-1 and TRBJ2-3, with 14 bases fitting TRBD2. Germline CDR1 and CDR2: DFQATT and SNEGSKA (reference sequence). CDR3 length equals 18 residues. The V gene end was trimmed by 5 bases and the J gene end by 7 bases; junction bases not matched to a gene: 17. CDR3 sequence reads: CSASGTSGSTTLTNTQYF. The CDR3 bases that were read are TGCAGTGCTTCCGGGACTAGCGGGAGCACTACTCTCACGAATACG.

Regarding this clone: The read ends 3 residues early relative to the CDR3; the germline J gene fills the gap. The chain uses TRBV19 and TRBJ1-5; TRBD1 might be the D (5 bases). This CDR3 contains 15 residues. V was pared by 3 bases and J by 3 bases, with 12 bases between. From germline, CDR1 is LNHDA and CDR2 SQIVND (reference sequence). The sequenced CDR3 bases are TGTGCCAGTAGTATTGAGGGGAGATTCAATCAGCCC. This gives the protein CASSIEGRFNQP. The full CDR3 is CASSIEGRFNQPQHF.